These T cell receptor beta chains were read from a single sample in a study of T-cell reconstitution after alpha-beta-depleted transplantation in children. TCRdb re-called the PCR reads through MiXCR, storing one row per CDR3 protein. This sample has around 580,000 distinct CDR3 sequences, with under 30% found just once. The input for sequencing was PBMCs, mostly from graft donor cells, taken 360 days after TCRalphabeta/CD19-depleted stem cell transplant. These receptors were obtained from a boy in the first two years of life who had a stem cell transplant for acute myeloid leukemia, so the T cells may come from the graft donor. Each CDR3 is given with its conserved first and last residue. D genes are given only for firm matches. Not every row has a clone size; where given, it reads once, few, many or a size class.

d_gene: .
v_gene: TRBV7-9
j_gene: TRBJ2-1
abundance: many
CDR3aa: CASSLIRFPQFF
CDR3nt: TGTGCCAGCAGCTTAATACGATTTCCCCAGTTCTTC

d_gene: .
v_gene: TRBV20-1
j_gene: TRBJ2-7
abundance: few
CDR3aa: CSARDNAPGAYEQYF
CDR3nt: TGCAGTGCTAGAGATAACGCCCCAGGAGCCTACGAGCAGTACTTC

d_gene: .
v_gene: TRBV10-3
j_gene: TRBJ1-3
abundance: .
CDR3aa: CAISGGVSSGNTIYF
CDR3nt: TGTGCCATCAGTGGTGGCGTCAGCTCTGGAAACACCATATATTTT

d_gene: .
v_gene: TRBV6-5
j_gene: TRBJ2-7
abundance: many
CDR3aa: CASSRTPRDYEQYF
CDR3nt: TGTGCCAGCAGTCGGACACCGAGGGACTACGAGCAGTACTTC

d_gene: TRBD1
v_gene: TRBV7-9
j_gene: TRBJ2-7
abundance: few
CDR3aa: CASSPGQGVYEQYF
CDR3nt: TGTGCCAGCAGCCCCGGACAGGGAGTCTACGAGCAGTACTTC

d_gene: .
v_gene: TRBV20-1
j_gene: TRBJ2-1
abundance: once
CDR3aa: CSASYRYNEQFF
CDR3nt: TGCAGTGCTAGTTACCGATACAATGAGCAGTTCTTC

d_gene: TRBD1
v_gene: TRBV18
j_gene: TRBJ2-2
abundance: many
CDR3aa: CASSPPGTAITGELFF
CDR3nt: TGTGCCAGCTCACCACCCGGGACAGCGATCACCGGGGAGCTGTTTTTT

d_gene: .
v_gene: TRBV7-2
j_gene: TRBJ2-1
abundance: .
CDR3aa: CASSLAQGGSYNEQFF
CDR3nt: TGTGCCAGCAGCTTAGCACAGGGAGGCTCCTACAATGAGCAGTTCTTC

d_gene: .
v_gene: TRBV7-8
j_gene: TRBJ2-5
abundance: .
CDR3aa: CASSLGAGRLETQYF
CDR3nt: TGTGCCAGCAGCTTAGGGGCAGGGAGGTTGGAGACCCAGTACTTC

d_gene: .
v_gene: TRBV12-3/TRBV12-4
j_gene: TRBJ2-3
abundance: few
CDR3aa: CASTPATSTDTQYF
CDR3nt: TGTGCCAGCACACCGGCCACCAGCACAGATACGCAGTATTTT

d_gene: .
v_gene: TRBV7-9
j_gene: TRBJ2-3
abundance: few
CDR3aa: CASSWTRTRSTDTQYF
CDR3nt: TGTGCCAGCAGCTGGACCAGGACACGTAGCACAGATACGCAGTATTTT

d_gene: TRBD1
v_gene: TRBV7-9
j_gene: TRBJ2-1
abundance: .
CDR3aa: CASSLADRGQVGQFF
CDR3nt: TGTGCCAGCAGCTTAGCGGACAGGGGTCAGGTAGGGCAGTTCTTC

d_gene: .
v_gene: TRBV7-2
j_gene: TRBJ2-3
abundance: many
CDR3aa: CASDLGAGAGTDTQYF
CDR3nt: TGTGCCAGCGATCTAGGGGCGGGGGCCGGCACAGATACGCAGTATTTT

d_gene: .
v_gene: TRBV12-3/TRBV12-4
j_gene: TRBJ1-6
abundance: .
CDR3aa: CASGRQAHSPLHF
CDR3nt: TGTGCCAGCGGTAGACAGGCTCATTCACCCCTCCACTTT

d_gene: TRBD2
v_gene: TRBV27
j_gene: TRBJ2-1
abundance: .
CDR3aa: CASNLLAARYNEQFF
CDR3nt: TGTGCCAGCAACCTACTAGCGGCAAGATACAATGAGCAGTTCTTC

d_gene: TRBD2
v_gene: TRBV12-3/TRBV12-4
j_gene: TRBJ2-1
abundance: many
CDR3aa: CASRSSGGEQFF
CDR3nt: TGTGCCAGCAGGTCTAGCGGGGGAGAGCAGTTCTTC

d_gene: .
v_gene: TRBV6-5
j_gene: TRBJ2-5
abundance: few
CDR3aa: CASSYSGWKETQYF
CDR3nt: TGTGCCAGCAGTTACTCGGGGTGGAAAGAGACCCAGTACTTC

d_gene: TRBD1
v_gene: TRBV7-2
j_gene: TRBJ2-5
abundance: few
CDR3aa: CASSSDRGQTQYF
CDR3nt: TGTGCCAGCAGTTCGGACAGGGGTCAGACCCAGTACTTC

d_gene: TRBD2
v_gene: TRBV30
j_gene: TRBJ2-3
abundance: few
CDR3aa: CAWSPGLDGTDTQYF
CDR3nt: TGTGCCTGGAGTCCGGGACTAGACGGCACAGATACGCAGTATTTT

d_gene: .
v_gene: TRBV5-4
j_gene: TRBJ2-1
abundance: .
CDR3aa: CASSDTPLLGNEQFF
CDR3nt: TGTGCCAGCAGCGATACCCCCCTTCTAGGCAATGAGCAGTTCTTC

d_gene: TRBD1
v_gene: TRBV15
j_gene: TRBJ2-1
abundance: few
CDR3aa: CATSRDGNRGHEQFF
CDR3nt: TGTGCCACCAGCAGAGATGGGAACAGGGGGCATGAGCAGTTCTTC

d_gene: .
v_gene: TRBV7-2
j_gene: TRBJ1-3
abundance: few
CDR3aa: CASGIRASGNTIYF
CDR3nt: TGTGCCAGCGGCATCAGAGCGTCTGGAAACACCATATATTTT